This T cell receptor beta chain emerged from a study of T-cell memory formation after mild COVID-19. Study-level points and caveats: CD4+ contracting clones were found mainly in CM and EM, and CD8+ ones in EMRA.

CDR3 length equals 14 residues. The germline V gene encodes CDR1 SGDLS and CDR2 YYNGEE. V dropped 4 bases and J dropped 4; count of bases not matched to a gene: 6. From the 5' RACE reads, TCRdb called clonotypes with MiXCR, one entry per CDR3 protein. The repertoire includes more than 120,000 distinct CDR3 sequences, 15% to 20% of them detected once, and about 2.1% sits in the top ten. Concerning this clonotype: Its antigen is still unknown.

The chain carries TRBV9 and TRBJ1-2; 8 nucleotides match TRBD1. The source of this sequence is an adult woman who had mild COVID-19 (a few samples of this study predate the infection). Cell type and time point are not known. Input material: PBMCs or a T cell subset sorted from them (not recorded which). CDR3 coding DNA: TGTGCCAGCAGCAGGGGACAGGCCCCCTATGGCTACACCTTC. Protein: CASSRGQAPYGYTF.